A selection of T cell receptor beta chains follows, all from one sample in a study of T cells expressing NK-cell markers. Using the 5' RACE reads, TCRdb records one entry per CDR3 protein without DNA. The sample has approximately 380,000 distinct CDR3 sequences. Sample: blood T cells: a sorted CD56 or NKG2C T cell subset, CD4+ or CD8+ T cells, or bulk PBMC T cells (not recorded which). Source of these receptors: a man aged 18-70 years in good health. The CDR3 runs from the conserved cysteine through the conserved F or W.

>TRBJ2-4|TRBV18
CASSPATGPAKNIQYF
>TRBJ2-3|TRBV20-1
CSARDVGRGAVQYF
>TRBJ1-1|TRBV27
CASAGRTEAFF
>TRBJ2-1|TRBV12-3/TRBV12-4
CASSLVGLAGNEQFF
>TRBJ1-5|TRBV10-3
CAISRTGEGFAQPQHF
>TRBJ2-3|TRBV5-1
CASSSQTVTDTQYF
>TRBJ1-5|TRBV7-2
CASSPGRSNQPQHF
>TRBJ1-6|TRBV5-5
CASSPPGGFNSPLHF
>TRBJ2-6|TRBV20-1
CSARAGGASGANVLTF
>TRBJ2-4|TRBV29-1
CSVEDTGTKNIQYF
>TRBJ2-5|TRBV7-3
CASSLSRDETQYF
>TRBJ1-5|TRBV12-3/TRBV12-4
CASARKVGNQPQHF
>TRBJ2-5|TRBV2
CASRTSGGEETQYF
>TRBJ2-1|TRBV19
CASSLPPRRGFDEQFF
>TRBJ2-3|TRBV5-1
CASSYRGGQAGDTQYF
>TRBJ1-2|TRBV9
CASSAISGGADYGYTF
>TRBJ1-1|TRBV15
CATSRKTGMNTEAFF
>TRBJ2-1|TRBV7-2
CASSRTGTDLNEQFF
>TRBJ1-2|TRBV5-1
CASSPYQTGNYGYTF
>TRBJ1-2|TRBV5-4
CASSLDRLGYTF
>TRBJ2-1|TRBV20-1
CSAKGPTYNEQFF
>TRBJ2-1|TRBV11-1
CASSPTVGRRGYNEQFF
>TRBJ2-6|TRBV6-1
CASGYYGSGANVLTF
>TRBJ2-2|TRBV14
CASSLLLSGELFF
>TRBJ2-7|TRBV9
CASSEGPDAYEQYF
>TRBJ1-4|TRBV12-3/TRBV12-4
CASRNREEGEKLFF
>TRBJ1-1|TRBV7-2
CASSPIRRGEEAFF
>TRBJ1-6|TRBV27
CASSTTGGVRSPLHF
>TRBJ1-1|TRBV6-2/TRBV6-3
CASSYFLSGAAFF
>TRBJ2-3|TRBV7-2
CASSLYARGRTTDTQYF
>TRBJ2-1|TRBV9
CASSLKGANEQFF
>TRBJ2-3|TRBV29-1
CSERGRKDTQYF
>TRBJ2-7|TRBV20-1
CSASPRRQSLGFPYEQYF
>TRBJ1-3|TRBV7-2
CASSLATGTGNKNTIYF
>TRBJ2-3|TRBV29-1
CSVIPEFDRGTDTQYF
>TRBJ2-3|TRBV9
CASSEGGKATTDTQYF
>TRBJ2-7|TRBV6-5
CASSYRGATSYEQYF
>TRBJ1-3|TRBV5-1
CASRPSTGEAGNTIYF
>TRBJ2-7|TRBV5-1
CASSLALAGDSSYEQYF
>TRBJ2-5|TRBV12-3/TRBV12-4
CASSTSGRLATQYF
>TRBJ1-2|TRBV6-1
CASKLSTDNYGYTF
>TRBJ2-3|TRBV18
CASSPPRGQGTDTQYF
>TRBJ1-6|TRBV3-1
CASSRDTSNNSPLHF
>TRBJ2-1|TRBV7-9
CASSFLGGVSNEQFF
>TRBJ1-1|TRBV2
CASTIRDRRPAFF
>TRBJ2-5|TRBV20-1
CSARSPGRTSETQYF
>TRBJ1-2|TRBV7-8
CASSLMGGYTF
>TRBJ2-1|TRBV4-1
CASSQRSNNEQFF
>TRBJ1-2|TRBV5-1
CASSGDEGPGSGGYTF
>TRBJ1-6|TRBV5-6
CASTTRGTGISPLHF
>TRBJ1-6|TRBV9
CASSVAGLQGSPLHF
>TRBJ1-4|TRBV27
CASSSRQGTNEKLFF
>TRBJ2-7|TRBV29-1
CSVEDEQGSTYEQYF